Described below is a single T cell receptor (beta chain) sequence and its context. Its specificity is unknown. The data are from a study of T-cell memory formation after mild COVID-19. Overall study context: TCR clusters were largely donor specific.

CDR3 length: 16 amino acids. V was clipped by 3 bases and J by 0 bases, with 11 bases between them. Germline V gives CDR1 KGHDR, CDR2 SFDVKD. Study-wide findings and caveats: Clones that got smaller from day 15 to 85 had even CD4/CD8, while clones growing later tipped toward CD4+.

With constant-segment primers, 5'RACE yielded cDNA libraries of TCR alpha and TCR beta that carried sample barcodes and UMIs. MiXCR was run by TCRdb on the 5' RACE reads, yielding one entry per CDR3 protein. The profile shows roughly 480,000 distinct CDR3 sequences, around a quarter of them singletons. The sequence came from an adult woman who had mild COVID-19 (a few samples of this study predate the infection). Cell type and time point are not known. Sequenced material: PBMCs or a T cell subset sorted from them (not recorded which). This chain joins TRBV24-1 and TRBJ2-4; D uncertain. The CDR3 loop reads CATSDVSRLAKNIQYF. Written as DNA, the CDR3 is TGTGCCACCAGTGATGTTAGCCGACTAGCCAAAAACATTCAGTACTTC.